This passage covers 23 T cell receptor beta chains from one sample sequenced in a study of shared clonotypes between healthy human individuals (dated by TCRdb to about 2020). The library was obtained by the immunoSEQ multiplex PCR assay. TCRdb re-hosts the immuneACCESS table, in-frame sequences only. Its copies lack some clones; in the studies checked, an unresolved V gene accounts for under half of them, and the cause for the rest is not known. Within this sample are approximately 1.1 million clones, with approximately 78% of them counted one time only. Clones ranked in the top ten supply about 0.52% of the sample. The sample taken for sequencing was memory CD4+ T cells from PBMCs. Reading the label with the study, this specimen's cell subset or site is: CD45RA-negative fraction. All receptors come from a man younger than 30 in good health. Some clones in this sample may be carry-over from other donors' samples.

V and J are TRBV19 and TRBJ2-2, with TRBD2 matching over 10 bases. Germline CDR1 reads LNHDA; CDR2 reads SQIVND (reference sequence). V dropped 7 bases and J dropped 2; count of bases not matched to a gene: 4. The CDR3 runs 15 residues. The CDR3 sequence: CASTSGSFNTGELFF. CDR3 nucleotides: TGTGCCAGTACTAGCGGGAGCTTCAACACCGGGGAGCTGTTTTTT.

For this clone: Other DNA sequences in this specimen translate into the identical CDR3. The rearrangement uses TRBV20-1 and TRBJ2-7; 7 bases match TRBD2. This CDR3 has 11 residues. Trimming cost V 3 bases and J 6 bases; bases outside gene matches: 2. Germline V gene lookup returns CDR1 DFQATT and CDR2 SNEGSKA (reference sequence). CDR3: CSARGGAEQYF. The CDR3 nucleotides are TGCAGTGCTAGGGGAGGGGCCGAGCAGTACTTC.

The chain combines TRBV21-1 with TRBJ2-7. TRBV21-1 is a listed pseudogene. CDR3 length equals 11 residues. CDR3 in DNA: TGTGCCAGCAGCGAATCAGGAGCGCAGTACTTC. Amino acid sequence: CASSESGAQYF.

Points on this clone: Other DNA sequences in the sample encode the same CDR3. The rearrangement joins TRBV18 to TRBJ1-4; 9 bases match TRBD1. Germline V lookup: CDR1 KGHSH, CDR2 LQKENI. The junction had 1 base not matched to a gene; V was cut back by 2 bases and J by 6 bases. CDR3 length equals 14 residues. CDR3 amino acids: CASSPRTGDEKLFF. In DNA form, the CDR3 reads TGTGCCAGCTCACCAAGGACAGGGGATGAAAAACTGTTTTTT.

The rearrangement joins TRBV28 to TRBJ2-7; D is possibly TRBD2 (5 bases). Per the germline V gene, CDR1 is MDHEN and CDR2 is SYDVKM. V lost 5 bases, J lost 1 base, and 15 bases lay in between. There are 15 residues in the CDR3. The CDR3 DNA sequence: TGTGCCAGCAGTATCCCTGAGGAGGTGTCCTACGAGCAGTACTTC. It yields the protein CASSIPEEVSYEQYF.

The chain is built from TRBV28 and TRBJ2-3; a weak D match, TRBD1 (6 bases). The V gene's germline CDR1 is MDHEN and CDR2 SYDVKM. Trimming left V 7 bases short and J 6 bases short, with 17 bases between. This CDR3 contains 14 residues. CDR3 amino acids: CASMRTVQGDTQYF. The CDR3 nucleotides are TGTGCCAGCATGAGGACAGTGCAGGGGGATACGCAGTATTTT.

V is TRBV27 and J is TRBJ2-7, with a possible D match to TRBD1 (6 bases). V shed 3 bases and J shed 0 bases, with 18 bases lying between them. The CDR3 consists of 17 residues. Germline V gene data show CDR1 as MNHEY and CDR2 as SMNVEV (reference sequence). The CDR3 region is CASSLIVGTSSSYEQYF. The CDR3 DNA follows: TGTGCCAGCAGTTTGATTGTGGGGACATCGAGCTCCTACGAGCAGTACTTC.

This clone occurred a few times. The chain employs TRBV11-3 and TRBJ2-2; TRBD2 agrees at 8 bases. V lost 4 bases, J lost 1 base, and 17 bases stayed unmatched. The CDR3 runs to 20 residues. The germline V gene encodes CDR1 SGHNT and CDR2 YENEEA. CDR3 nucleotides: TGTGCCAGCAGCTCCACCTCGGGAGTTAGCGGGGTACAGAACACCGGGGAGCTGTTTTTT. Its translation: CASSSTSGVSGVQNTGELFF.

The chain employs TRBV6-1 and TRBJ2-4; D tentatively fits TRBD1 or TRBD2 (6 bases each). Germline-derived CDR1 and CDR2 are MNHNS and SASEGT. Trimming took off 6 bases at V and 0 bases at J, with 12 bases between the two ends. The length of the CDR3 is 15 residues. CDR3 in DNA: TGTGCCAGCAGGGGACCGGGGGCAGCCAAAAACATTCAGTACTTC. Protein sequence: CASRGPGAAKNIQYF.

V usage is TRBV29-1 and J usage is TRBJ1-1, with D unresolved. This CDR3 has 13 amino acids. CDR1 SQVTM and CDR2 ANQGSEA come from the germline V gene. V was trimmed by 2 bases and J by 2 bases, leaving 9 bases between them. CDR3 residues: CSVERNINTEAFF. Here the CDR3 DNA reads TGCAGCGTTGAAAGAAATATCAACACTGAAGCTTTCTTT.

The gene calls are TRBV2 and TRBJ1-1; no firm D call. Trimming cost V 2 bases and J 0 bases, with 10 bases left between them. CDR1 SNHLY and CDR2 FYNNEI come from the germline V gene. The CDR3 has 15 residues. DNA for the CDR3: TGTGCCAGCAGTGAATTTCCCGGTTTGAACACTGAAGCTTTCTTT. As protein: CASSEFPGLNTEAFF.

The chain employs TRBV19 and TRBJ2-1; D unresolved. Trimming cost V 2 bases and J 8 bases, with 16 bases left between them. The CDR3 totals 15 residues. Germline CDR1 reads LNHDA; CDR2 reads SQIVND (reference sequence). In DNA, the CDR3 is TGTGCCAGTAGTATAATGGCCGACCCAATTCATGAGCAGTTCTTC. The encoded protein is CASSIMADPIHEQFF. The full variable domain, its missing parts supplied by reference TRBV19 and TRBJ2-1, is DGGITQSPKYLFRKEGQNVTLSCEQNLNHDAMYWYRQDPGQGLRLIYYSQIVNDFQKGDIAEGYSVSREKKESFPLTVTSAQKNPTAFYLCASSIMADPIHEQFFGPGTRLTVL.

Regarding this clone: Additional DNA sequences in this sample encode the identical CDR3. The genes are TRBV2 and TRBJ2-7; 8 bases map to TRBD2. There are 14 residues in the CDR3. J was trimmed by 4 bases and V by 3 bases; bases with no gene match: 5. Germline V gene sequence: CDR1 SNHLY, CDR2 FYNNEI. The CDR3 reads CASSDGRAGYEQYF. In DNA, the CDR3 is TGTGCCAGCAGTGACGGGAGGGCCGGATACGAGCAGTACTTC.

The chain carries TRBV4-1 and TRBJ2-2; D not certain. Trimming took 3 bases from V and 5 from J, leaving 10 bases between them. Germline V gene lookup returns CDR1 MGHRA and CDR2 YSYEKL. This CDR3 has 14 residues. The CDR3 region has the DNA TGCGCCAGCAGCCAGCACGCCGGGACCGGGGAGCTGTTTTTT. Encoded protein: CASSQHAGTGELFF.

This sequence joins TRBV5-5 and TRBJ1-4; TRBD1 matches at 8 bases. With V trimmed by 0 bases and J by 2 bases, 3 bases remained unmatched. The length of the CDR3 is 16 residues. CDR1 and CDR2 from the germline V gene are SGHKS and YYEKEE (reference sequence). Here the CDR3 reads CASSLGTGRTNEKLFF. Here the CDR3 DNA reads TGTGCCAGCAGCTTGGGGACAGGGAGGACTAATGAAAAACTGTTTTTT.

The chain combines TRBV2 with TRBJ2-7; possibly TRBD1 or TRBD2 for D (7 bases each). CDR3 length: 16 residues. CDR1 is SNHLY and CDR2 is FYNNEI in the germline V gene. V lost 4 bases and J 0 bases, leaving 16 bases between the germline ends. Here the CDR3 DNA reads TGTGCCAGCAGTGGGCCGGGACAGCGGGACTCCTACGAGCAGTACTTC. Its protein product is CASSGPGQRDSYEQYF.

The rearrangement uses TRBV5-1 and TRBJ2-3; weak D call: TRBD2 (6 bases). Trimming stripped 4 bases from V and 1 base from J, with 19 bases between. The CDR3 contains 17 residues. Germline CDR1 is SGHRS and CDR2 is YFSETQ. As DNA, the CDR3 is TGCGCCAGCAGCCTATCCCCGGGACTTCCACGCACAGATACGCAGTATTTT. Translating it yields CASSLSPGLPRTDTQYF.

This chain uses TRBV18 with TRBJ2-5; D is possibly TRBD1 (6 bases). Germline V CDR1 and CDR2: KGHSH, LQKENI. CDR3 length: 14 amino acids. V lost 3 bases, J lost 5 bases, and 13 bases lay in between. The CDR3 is CASSPQQGLETQYF. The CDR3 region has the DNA TGTGCCAGCTCACCTCAACAGGGTCTGGAGACCCAGTACTTC.

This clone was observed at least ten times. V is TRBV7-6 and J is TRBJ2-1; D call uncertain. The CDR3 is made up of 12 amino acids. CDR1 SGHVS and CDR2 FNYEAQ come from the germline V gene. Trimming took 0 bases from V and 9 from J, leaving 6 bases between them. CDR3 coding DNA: TGTGCCAGCAGCTTAGCTTGGGGTGAGCAGTTCTTC. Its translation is CASSLAWGEQFF.

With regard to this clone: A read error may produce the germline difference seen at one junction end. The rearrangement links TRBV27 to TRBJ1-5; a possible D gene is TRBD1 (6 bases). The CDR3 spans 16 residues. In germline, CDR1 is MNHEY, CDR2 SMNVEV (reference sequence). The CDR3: CARRARGLYSNQPQHF. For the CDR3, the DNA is TGTGCCAGACGAGCCAGGGGCTTGTATAGCAACCAGCCCCAGCATTTT.

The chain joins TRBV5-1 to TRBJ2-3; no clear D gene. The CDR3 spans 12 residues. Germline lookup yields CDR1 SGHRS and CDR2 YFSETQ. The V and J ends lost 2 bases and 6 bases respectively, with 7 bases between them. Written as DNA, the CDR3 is TGCGCCAGCAGCTTCGGGTGGGATACGCAGTATTTT. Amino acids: CASSFGWDTQYF.

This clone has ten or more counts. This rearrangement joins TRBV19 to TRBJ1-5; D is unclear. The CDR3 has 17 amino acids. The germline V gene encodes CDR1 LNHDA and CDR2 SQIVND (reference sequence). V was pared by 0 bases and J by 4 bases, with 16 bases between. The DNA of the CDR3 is TGTGCCAGTAGTATAGAGCTGGGAAGGATCTCGAATCAGCCCCAGCATTTT. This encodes CASSIELGRISNQPQHF.

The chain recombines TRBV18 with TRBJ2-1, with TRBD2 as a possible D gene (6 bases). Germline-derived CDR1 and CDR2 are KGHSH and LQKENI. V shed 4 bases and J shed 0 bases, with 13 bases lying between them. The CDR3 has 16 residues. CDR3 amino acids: CASSLVSGSSYNEQFF. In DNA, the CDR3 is TGTGCCAGCTCACTTGTTAGCGGAAGCTCCTACAATGAGCAGTTCTTC.